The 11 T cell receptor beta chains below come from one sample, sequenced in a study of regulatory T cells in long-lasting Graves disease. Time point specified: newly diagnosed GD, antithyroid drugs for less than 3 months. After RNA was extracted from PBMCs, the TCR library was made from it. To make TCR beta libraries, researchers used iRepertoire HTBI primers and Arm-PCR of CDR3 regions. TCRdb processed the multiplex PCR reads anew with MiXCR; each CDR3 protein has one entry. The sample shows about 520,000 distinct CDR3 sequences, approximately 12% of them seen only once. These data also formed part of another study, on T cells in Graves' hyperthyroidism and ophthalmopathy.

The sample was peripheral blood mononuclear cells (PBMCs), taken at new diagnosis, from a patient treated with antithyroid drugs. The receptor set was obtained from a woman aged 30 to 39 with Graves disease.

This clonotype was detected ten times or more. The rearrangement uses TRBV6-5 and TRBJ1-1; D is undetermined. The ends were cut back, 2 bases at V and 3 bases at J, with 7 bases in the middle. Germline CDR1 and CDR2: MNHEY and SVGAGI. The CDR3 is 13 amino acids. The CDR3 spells CASSYNSYTEAFF. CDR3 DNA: TGTGCCAGCAGTTACAATTCGTACACTGAAGCTTTCTTT.

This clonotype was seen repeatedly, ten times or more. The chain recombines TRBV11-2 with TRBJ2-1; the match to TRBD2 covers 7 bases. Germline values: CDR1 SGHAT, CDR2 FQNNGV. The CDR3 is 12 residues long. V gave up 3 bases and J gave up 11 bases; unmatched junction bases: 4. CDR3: CASSFGDYKQFF. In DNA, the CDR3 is TGTGCCAGCAGCTTTGGGGACTACAAGCAGTTCTTC.

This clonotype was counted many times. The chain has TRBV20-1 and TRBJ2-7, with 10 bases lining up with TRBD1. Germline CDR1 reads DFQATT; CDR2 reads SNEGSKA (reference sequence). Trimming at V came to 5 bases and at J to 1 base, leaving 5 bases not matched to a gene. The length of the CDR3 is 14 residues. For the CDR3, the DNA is TGCAGTGCTGCGGACAGGGGGTCTTCCTACGAGCAGTACTTC. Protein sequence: CSAADRGSSYEQYF.

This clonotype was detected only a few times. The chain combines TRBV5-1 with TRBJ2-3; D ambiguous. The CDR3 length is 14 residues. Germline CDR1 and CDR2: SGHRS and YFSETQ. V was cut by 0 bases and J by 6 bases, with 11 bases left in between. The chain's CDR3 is CASSLAGTADTQYF. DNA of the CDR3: TGCGCCAGCAGCTTGGCAGGAACGGCGGATACGCAGTATTTT.

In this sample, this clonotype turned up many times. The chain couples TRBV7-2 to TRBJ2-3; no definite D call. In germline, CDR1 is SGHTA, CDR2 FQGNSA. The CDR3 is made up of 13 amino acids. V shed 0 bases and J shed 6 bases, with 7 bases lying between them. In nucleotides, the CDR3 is TGTGCCAGCAGCTTAGCGCCCGTGGATACGCAGTATTTT. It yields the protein CASSLAPVDTQYF.

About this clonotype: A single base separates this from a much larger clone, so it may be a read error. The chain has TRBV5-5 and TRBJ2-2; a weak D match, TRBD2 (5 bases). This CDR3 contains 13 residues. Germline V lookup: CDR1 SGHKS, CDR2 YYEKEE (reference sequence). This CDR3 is CASSLGHTGELSF. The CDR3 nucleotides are TGTGCCAGCAGCTTGGGGCACACCGGGGAGCTGTCTTTT.

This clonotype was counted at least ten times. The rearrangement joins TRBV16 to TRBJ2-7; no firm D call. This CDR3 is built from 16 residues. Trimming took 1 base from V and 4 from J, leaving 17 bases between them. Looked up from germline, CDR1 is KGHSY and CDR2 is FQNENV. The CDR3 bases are TGTGCCAGCAGCCAATTCCCCCAGGCAGGTGGGTACGAGCAGTACTTC. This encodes CASSQFPQAGGYEQYF.

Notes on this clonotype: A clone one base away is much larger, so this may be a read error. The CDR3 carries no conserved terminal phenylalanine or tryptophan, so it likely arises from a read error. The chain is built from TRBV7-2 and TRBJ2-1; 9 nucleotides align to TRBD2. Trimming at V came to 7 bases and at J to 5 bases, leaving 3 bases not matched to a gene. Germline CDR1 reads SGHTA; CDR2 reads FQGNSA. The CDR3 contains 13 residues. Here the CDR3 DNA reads TGTGCCAGCACTAGCGGGAACAACAATGAGCAGTTCCTC. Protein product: CASTSGNNNEQFL.

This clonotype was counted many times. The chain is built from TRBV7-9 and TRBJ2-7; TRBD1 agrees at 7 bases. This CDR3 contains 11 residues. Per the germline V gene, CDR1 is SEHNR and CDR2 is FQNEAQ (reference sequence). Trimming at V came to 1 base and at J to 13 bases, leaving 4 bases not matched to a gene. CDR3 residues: CASSLDGTAYF. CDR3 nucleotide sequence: TGTGCCAGCAGCTTAGATGGGACAGCCTACTTC.

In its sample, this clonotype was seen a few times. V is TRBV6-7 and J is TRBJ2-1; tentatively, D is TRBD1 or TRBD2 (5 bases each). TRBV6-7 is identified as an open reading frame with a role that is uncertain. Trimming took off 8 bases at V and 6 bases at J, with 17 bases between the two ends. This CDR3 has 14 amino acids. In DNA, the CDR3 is TGTGCCAGCGTAGGGGAGAAGTCTGGCAATGAGCAGTTCTTC. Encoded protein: CASVGEKSGNEQFF.

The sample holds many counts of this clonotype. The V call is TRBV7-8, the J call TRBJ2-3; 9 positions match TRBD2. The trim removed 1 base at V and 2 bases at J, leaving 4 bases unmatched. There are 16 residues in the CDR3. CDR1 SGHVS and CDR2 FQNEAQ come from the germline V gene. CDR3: CASSLVVAGVTDTQYF. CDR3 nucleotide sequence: TGTGCCAGCAGCTTAGTGGTAGCGGGAGTCACAGATACGCAGTATTTT.